This T cell receptor beta chain was captured in a study of cytomegalovirus exposure and HLA in healthy donors. Overall study findings and caveats: There were a few CMV-associated chains whose specificity for CMV antigens was confirmed in vitro.

Primers for the PCR totalled 60 Vbeta and 13 Jbeta. The repertoire was sequenced with immunoSEQ multiplex PCR; TCRdb's copy has only in-frame clones and lacks some. The top ten hold roughly 2.2% of the sample, which has 150,000 to 160,000 clones, 74% seen once. From germline, CDR1 is MNHEY and CDR2 SVGAGI. The CDR3 consists of 15 residues. In regard to this clone: What it recognizes is unknown. One junction end disagrees with the germline gene, perhaps due to a read error.

This TCR came from a young man in good health and CMV-seronegative. The chain couples TRBV6-5 to TRBJ1-2, with TRBD1 matching over 7 bases. Sequencing was performed on PBMCs. The CDR3 sequence is CASSYSQTGMSGYPF. The CDR3 DNA follows: TGTGCCAGCAGTTACTCCCAGACAGGGATGTCGGGCTACCCCTTC.